This T cell receptor (beta chain) was found in a study of cytomegalovirus exposure and HLA in healthy donors. The PCR ran on 60 Vbeta and 13 Jbeta primers. Generated by immunoSEQ multiplex PCR, the TCRdb table keeps only in-frame clones and is missing some. The sample has 99,000 or so clones; approximately 81% are singletons. Study results and caveats: With high specificity and sensitivity, the classifier reportedly diagnosed cytomegalovirus status.

CDR3 size: 12 residues. With 1 base removed from V and 4 bases from J, the gap between germline ends came to 5 bases. CDR1 is SGHTA and CDR2 is FQGNSA in the germline V gene. Comment on this clone: Its target is not known.

The gene calls are TRBV7-2 and TRBJ2-7, with D unclear. This receptor was taken from a male donor in good health and CMV-seropositive. Sequenced sample: PBMCs. CDR3 nucleotides: TGTGCCAGCAGCTTAGACTGGTACGAGCAGTACTTC. Translation: CASSLDWYEQYF.